This T cell receptor (beta chain) is drawn from a study of blood T cells in healthy people across ages (dated by TCRdb to 2013 to 2016). General notes on the study: In model experiments, roughly one uniquely barcoded TCR beta cDNA molecule per two T cells was captured by template switching. Using deep sequencing normalized with unique cDNA molecular identifiers, the study measured how TCR beta repertoire diversity changes with age. Four age groups were formed from the donors: young (average approximately 15 years), middle-aged (approximately 40), aged (roughly 56) and long-lived (more than 75). To avoid experimental bias, donors of different ages were distributed randomly across sequencing lanes. The study analyzed two additional independent replicas of 1 million unique cDNA reads from the same blood draw for two donors, one aged 18 to 29 and one aged 80 or older.

The receptor library was made with 5' RACE. A second PCR of about 6 to 11 cycles was run with a J-beta primer mix and a sample-barcoded 5' primer. A template-switch 5' adaptor carrying 12 random nucleotides introduced a unique molecular identifier onto each TCR beta cDNA molecule. At least 2.5 million CDR3-containing paired-end reads were obtained from each sample. All of the RNA was converted into first-strand cDNA using the Mint cDNA synthesis kit, with a TRBC-specific oligonucleotide serving as the primer. Following uracil-DNA glycosylase treatment, a first 18-cycle PCR with universal primers M1SS and BC2_uni_R was performed on all cDNA. In the paper's pipeline: For normalization, 1 million high-quality reads were randomly selected from each sample, with every read carrying a distinct molecular identifier. Reads sharing molecular identifiers were discarded rather than binned into consensus sequences. MiTCR, set to a Q25 quality threshold and the strictest error-elimination algorithm, was used for CDR3 identification, clonotype clustering and error correction. A nonparametric unseen species model using Euler transformation provided a lower-bound estimate of total TCR beta diversity. Clones were called with MiXCR by TCRdb after fastp trimmed the public reads at Q25, and only in-frame beta chains were retained. Identical CDR3 protein sequences are pooled into one entry, listed with their most common genes and DNA. The V and J calls, along with clone size, are taken from TCRdb and not from the paper's own processing. The sample table shows approximately 1,700,000 distinct CDR3 sequences, and approximately 39% are seen once. Of the sample, roughly 23% falls within the top ten clones.

This clonotype was observed a handful of times. The antigen it binds to is not known. No clone much larger than this one lies a single base away; base qualities are absent. The donors were roughly 40 Caucasian individuals from Russia, aged roughly 6 to 100 years, who were systemically healthy. Each donor gave ten milliliters of peripheral blood, drawn into EDTA-treated Vacutainer tubes. Ficoll-Paque density-gradient centrifugation was used to isolate PBMCs, with at least 6 million obtained per sample. Total RNA was extracted from PBMCs with Trizol reagent, with at least 6 micrograms obtained per sample. The percentages of naive CD45RAhigh/CD27high T cells were determined by flow cytometry on a PBMC aliquot from every donor. Summary of the overall study and its limitations: Compared with the aged group, more naive CD4+ T cells, fewer expanded clones and increased TCR diversity were shown by the long-lived group, suggesting age selection. Observed TCR beta diversity per million T cells fell roughly linearly with age, and a significant reduction was already apparent by age around 39. The CMV infection status of donors was not known, potentially confounding age-related changes in expanded clonotypes. Since profiling was done on bulk unsorted PBMCs, naive and antigen-experienced compartments could not be conclusively compared. Total diversity estimates from one million sequenced T cells were considered lower bounds and underestimates. A strong correlation was found between observed TCR beta diversity and the percentage of naive T cells measured by flow cytometry.

The CDR3 holds 11 amino acids from the cysteine to the phenylalanine. Only the CDR3 DNA is retained, 33 bases long and in frame from the first base. The germline V gene (reference sequence) provides CDR1 DFQATT and CDR2 SNEGSKA. V gives up 5 bases and J gives up 6 bases, and the segment between their germline ends measures 11 bases. The sequence joins TRBV20-1 to TRBJ2-7; the D segment cannot be called with confidence. Material: blood. This clonotype was sampled from a human donor in good health. CDR3 loop: CSAALGSEQYF. The DNA sequence is as follows: TGCAGTGCTGCCCTCGGGTCCGAGCAGTACTTC.